This T cell receptor (beta chain) was retrieved from a study of T cells in narcolepsy. General study points: Same-patient CSF and blood CD4+ T cell clonotypes included HCRT-specific and TRIB2-specific autoreactive ones. Autoreactive clonotypes reportedly recurred in blood of same and different patients, not controls.

A note on this clone: What it binds is not known.

Data came from immunoSEQ multiplex PCR; TCRdb stores just in-frame clones and leaves some out. Here the sample spans about 27,000 clones, approximately 79% being singletons. Per the germline V gene, CDR1 is SQVTM and CDR2 is ANQGSEA. Trimming took 5 bases from V and 0 from J, leaving 8 bases between them. The CDR3 spans 13 residues. V is TRBV29-1 and J is TRBJ1-5; D remains unclear. The sequenced sample was memory (CD45RA-) CD4+ T cells from blood. The TCR comes from a human donor in good health. The CDR3 nucleotides read TGCAGCGTTAGAGGGAATAGCAATCAGCCCCAGCATTTT. Its protein is CSVRGNSNQPQHF.